The entry below describes one TCR beta chain. Its specificity is unknown. The record originates from a study of blood T cells in healthy people across ages. Study conclusions and caveats: In older individuals, TCR beta diversity per million T cells was lower, falling roughly linearly with age.

The V gene's germline CDR1 is MDHEN and CDR2 SYDVKM. Trimming shortened V by 3 bases and J by 0 bases, and 9 bases separated the two germline ends. The CDR3 is made up of 16 amino acids. Then a second PCR, running about 6 to 12 cycles, was carried out with a sample-barcoded 5' primer and a J-beta primer mix. MiXCR, run by TCRdb on the 5' RACE reads, gives a single entry per CDR3 protein. The table includes around 1,500,000 distinct CDR3 sequences, about 43% detected once. Sequencing used blood. This sequence was found in a woman aged 18-35 years in good health. J is TRBJ2-6 and V is TRBV28, with D uncertain. The CDR3 here is CASSLVIFSGANVLTF. In DNA, the CDR3 is TGTGCCAGCAGTTTGGTGATTTTCTCTGGGGCCAACGTCCTGACTTTC.